In this sample, the clone carrying this T cell receptor (beta chain) turned up a few times. Its antigen is unknown. These data belong to a study of blood T cells in healthy people across ages. Findings and limits, study-wide: The study found more naive CD4+ cells and higher diversity in long-lived than aged donors. Diversity estimated from one million T cells was considered an underestimate. Per-million-T-cell TCR beta diversity fell roughly linearly with age.

The CDR3 sequence is 15 residues long. Germline-derived CDR1 and CDR2 are SQVTM and ANQGSEA. With 1 base removed from V and 2 bases from J, the gap between germline ends came to 13 bases. Combining a sample-barcoded 5' primer with a J-beta primer mix, a second PCR ran for about 7 to 11 cycles. Every cDNA was tagged by a template-switch adaptor with 12 random nucleotides. Each CDR3 protein is one row after TCRdb ran MiXCR on the 5' RACE reads. The table has roughly 1,800,000 distinct CDR3 sequences, roughly 50% seen once. The chain uses TRBV29-1 and TRBJ2-3; TRBD2 might be the D (5 bases). This clonotype originated in a woman aged 40 to 50 in good health. The source material was blood. The CDR3 bases are TGCAGCGTTGAAGGGACTCTTTGGGTCACAGATACGCAGTATTTT. This encodes CSVEGTLWVTDTQYF.